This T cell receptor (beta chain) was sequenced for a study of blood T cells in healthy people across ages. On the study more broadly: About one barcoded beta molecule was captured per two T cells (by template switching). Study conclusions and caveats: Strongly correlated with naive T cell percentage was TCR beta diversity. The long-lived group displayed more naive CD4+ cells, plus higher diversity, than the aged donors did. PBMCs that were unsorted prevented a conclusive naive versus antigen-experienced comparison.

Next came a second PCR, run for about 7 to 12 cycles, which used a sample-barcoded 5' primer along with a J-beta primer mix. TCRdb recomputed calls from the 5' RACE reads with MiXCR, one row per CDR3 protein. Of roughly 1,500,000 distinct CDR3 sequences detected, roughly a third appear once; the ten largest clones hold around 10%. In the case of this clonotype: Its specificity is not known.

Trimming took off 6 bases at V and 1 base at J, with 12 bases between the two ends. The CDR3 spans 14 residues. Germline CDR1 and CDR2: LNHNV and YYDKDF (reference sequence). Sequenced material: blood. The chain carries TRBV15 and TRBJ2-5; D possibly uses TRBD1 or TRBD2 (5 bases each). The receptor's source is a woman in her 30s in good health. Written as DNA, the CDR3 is TGTGCCACCAGGGGTTGGGGGTCCCAAGAGACCCAGTACTTC. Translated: CATRGWGSQETQYF.